Listed below are T cell receptor beta chains from one sample, sequenced in a study of CD8 T cells in Susac syndrome. Via MiXCR, TCRdb re-called the immunoSEQ multiplex PCR reads, giving one row per CDR3 protein. The sample shows fewer than 80,000 distinct CDR3 sequences, roughly 94% of them seen only once. The sequenced material came from CD8+ T cells from PBMCs. The receptors come from a human donor with Susac syndrome. The CDR3 runs from the conserved cysteine through the conserved F or W. The D gene is left open where the match is weak. Clone size is shown for a subset of rows, as once, few, many or a class of expanded clone.

d_call v_call clone_size cdr3_aa
NA TRBV20-1 once CSARRPEAFF
NA TRBV5-1 NA CASSLSDGVATEAFF
NA TRBV7-8 NA CASSPRRTVFTDEQYF
NA TRBV14 NA CASSQDGVVNTDTQYF
NA TRBV28 NA CASSPLRTTHSNQPQHF
NA TRBV28 NA CASSSQIRQYF
NA TRBV20-1 NA CSASGAEDRAPSRRYEQYF
NA TRBV7-9 NA CASTWGGEAFF
NA TRBV19 once CASSTGIEQYF
NA TRBV12-5 few CASGGNTEAFF
NA TRBV7-2 once CASSWDLSGDTQYF
NA TRBV19 NA CASSPRGGSNTEAFF
TRBD1 TRBV14 NA CASSWTGGDGYTF
NA TRBV12-3/TRBV12-4 NA CASSFDTGELFF
TRBD1 TRBV4-1 NA CASSAHRGGDSEAFF
TRBD2 TRBV11-2 NA CASSLKTSAAETQYF
TRBD2 TRBV7-3 NA CASSLRAGGPNEQFF